This T cell receptor beta chain was obtained from a study of blood T cell repertoires in COVID-19. Across the whole study: Material from acute and convalescent COVID-19 was sourced from the United States, Italy and Spain.

In the study's own analysis: Estimation of nucleated cell counts was performed using reference gene primer amplification. Method: immunoSEQ multiplex PCR; TCRdb's copy keeps in-frame clones and lacks some. The V and J calls and clone size are taken from that table; D and trimming were inferred from the DNA. This table has about 200,000 clones, around 79% appearing once. V lost 6 bases, J lost 0 bases, and 24 bases lay in between. From germline, CDR1 is LNHNV and CDR2 YYDKDF (reference sequence). CDR3 length equals 19 residues. This sequence joins TRBV15 and TRBJ2-4; the D gene is possibly TRBD1 (8 bases). The sequence derives from a middle-aged woman with COVID-19, enrolled during active disease. The material sequenced was peripheral blood. The CDR3 reads CATSPTGEGLRLAKNIQYF. The CDR3 DNA follows: TGTGCCACCAGTCCGACAGGGGAGGGACTAAGACTAGCCAAAAACATTCAGTACTTC.